This is a list of T cell receptor beta chains from one sample in a study of T-cell reconstitution after alpha-beta-depleted transplantation in children. TCRdb reanalysed the PCR reads using MiXCR and keeps one entry per CDR3 protein. Of 210,000 or so distinct CDR3 sequences listed, approximately 10% are singletons. This sample comprised PBMCs from the stem cell graft donor, obtained from the stem cell graft. These receptors all come from a human donor who donated a stem cell graft to a child with acute lymphoblastic leukemia. Each CDR3 is given with its conserved first and last residue. A D gene is named only where the DNA matches it firmly. Clone size is shown for a subset of rows, as once, few, many or a class of expanded clone.

D | J | size | V | CDR3 | DNA
TRBD1 | TRBJ2-2 | many | TRBV6-2/TRBV6-3 | CASSYGQDKTGELFF | TGTGCCAGCAGTTACGGACAGGACAAGACCGGGGAGCTGTTTTTT
NA | TRBJ2-7 | many | TRBV7-2 | CASSLSGFNYEQYF | TGTGCCAGCAGCTTATCCGGTTTTAACTACGAGCAGTACTTC
TRBD2 | TRBJ2-7 | NA | TRBV20-1 | CSAPRGPSGVYEQYF | TGCAGTGCTCCCCGGGGTCCTAGCGGGGTTTACGAGCAGTACTTC
NA | TRBJ2-1 | many | TRBV5-1 | CASSYDSNNEQFF | TGCGCCAGCAGCTACGACTCAAACAATGAGCAGTTCTTC
NA | TRBJ1-1 | many | TRBV7-2 | CASSYYQSANTEAFF | TGTGCCAGCAGCTATTACCAATCAGCGAACACTGAAGCTTTCTTT
NA | TRBJ1-1 | many | TRBV6-2/TRBV6-3 | CASTSPLYTEAFF | TGTGCCAGCACCTCACCCCTGTACACTGAAGCTTTCTTT
NA | TRBJ1-4 | few | TRBV7-9 | CASSFQGSEKLFF | TGTGCCAGCAGCTTCCAAGGAAGCGAAAAACTGTTTTTT
TRBD1 | TRBJ1-2 | few | TRBV29-1 | CSVVSVGGRGYGYTF | TGCAGCGTTGTGTCCGTAGGGGGCCGGGGCTATGGCTACACCTTC
TRBD1 | TRBJ2-7 | NA | TRBV5-1 | CASSGGQGYYEQYF | TGCGCCAGCAGCGGAGGACAGGGTTACTACGAGCAGTACTTC
TRBD1 | TRBJ1-1 | many | TRBV5-1 | CASSLMGATGGVTEAFF | TGCGCCAGCAGCTTGATGGGTGCGACAGGGGGTGTAACTGAAGCTTTCTTT
NA | TRBJ2-7 | NA | TRBV5-6 | CASGPGRYEQYF | TGTGCCAGTGGCCCCGGCCGCTACGAGCAGTACTTC
TRBD1 | TRBJ2-1 | many | TRBV5-1 | CASSLNRGNEQFF | TGCGCCAGCAGCTTGAACAGGGGAAATGAGCAGTTCTTC
TRBD2 | TRBJ2-3 | NA | TRBV11-2 | CASSLESLAGGPDTQYF | TGTGCCAGCAGCTTAGAATCGCTAGCGGGGGGGCCAGATACGCAGTATTTT
TRBD1 | TRBJ1-2 | NA | TRBV29-1 | CSVELRGQARGYTF | TGCAGCGTTGAGCTTAGGGGACAGGCGCGCGGCTACACCTTC
NA | TRBJ1-2 | few | TRBV11-2 | CASSLAGVYGYTF | TGTGCCAGCAGCTTAGCAGGGGTCTATGGCTACACCTTC
NA | TRBJ2-7 | many | TRBV4-2 | CASSPTRDETYEQYF | TGTGCCAGCAGCCCCACTCGGGACGAAACCTACGAGCAGTACTTC
NA | TRBJ1-1 | many | TRBV29-1 | CSVVLGAPRATEAFF | TGCAGCGTTGTTCTCGGGGCCCCGAGGGCCACTGAAGCTTTCTTT
NA | TRBJ1-1 | many | TRBV18 | CASSQDGLVNTEAFF | TGTGCCAGCTCACAGGACGGACTCGTGAACACTGAAGCTTTCTTT
TRBD1 | TRBJ1-1 | NA | TRBV19 | CATKERGQGFMNTEAFF | TGTGCCACCAAAGAAAGGGGGCAGGGATTCATGAACACTGAAGCTTTCTTT
NA | TRBJ2-2 | many | TRBV5-1 | CASSSSVGELFF | TGCGCCAGCAGCTCCTCAGTAGGGGAGCTGTTTTTT
NA | TRBJ1-4 | NA | TRBV20-1 | CSASAGENEKLFF | TGCAGTGCTAGCGCAGGGGAAAATGAAAAACTGTTTTTT
NA | TRBJ1-4 | many | TRBV28 | CASSLPQGNNEKLFF | TGTGCCAGCAGTTTACCCCAGGGCAATAATGAAAAACTGTTTTTT
TRBD1 | TRBJ2-3 | NA | TRBV27 | CASSLIGPTGGGRRDTQYF | TGTGCCAGCAGTTTAATTGGGCCAACAGGGGGAGGAAGAAGAGATACGCAGTATTTT
NA | TRBJ1-3 | many | TRBV12-3/TRBV12-4 | CASSPGGYTIYF | TGTGCCAGCAGTCCGGGGGGGTACACCATATATTTT
NA | TRBJ1-1 | few | TRBV5-1 | CASSLQRGRTEAFF | TGCGCCAGCAGCTTGCAGCGGGGCAGGACTGAAGCTTTCTTT
NA | TRBJ2-3 | NA | TRBV7-2 | CASSLVGWGSTDTQYF | TGTGCCAGCAGCTTAGTCGGGTGGGGCAGCACAGATACGCAGTATTTT
NA | TRBJ1-1 | few | TRBV18 | CASSPNKGTEAFF | TGTGCCAGCTCACCAAATAAAGGCACTGAAGCTTTCTTT
NA | TRBJ2-3 | many | TRBV20-1 | CSARVTGGGDTQYF | TGCAGTGCTAGAGTGACCGGAGGGGGGGATACGCAGTATTTT
NA | TRBJ2-5 | many | TRBV29-1 | CSVSQGGLRETQYF | TGCAGCGTTTCTCAGGGAGGTCTTCGAGAGACCCAGTACTTC
TRBD1 | TRBJ1-1 | few | TRBV9 | CASSVRGQGAEAFF | TGTGCCAGCAGCGTAAGAGGACAGGGGGCTGAAGCTTTCTTT
TRBD1 | TRBJ2-1 | NA | TRBV25-1 | CASVRTGGYNEQFF | TGTGCCAGCGTCCGGACAGGGGGCTACAATGAGCAGTTCTTC
TRBD1 | TRBJ1-4 | few | TRBV20-1 | CSAGTGGEGEKLFF | TGCAGTGCTGGAACAGGGGGCGAAGGTGAAAAACTGTTTTTT
NA | TRBJ1-2 | few | TRBV11-2 | CASSLGPTVNYGYTF | TGTGCCAGCAGCTTAGGACCCACAGTTAACTATGGCTACACCTTC
TRBD1 | TRBJ1-2 | few | TRBV9 | CASSVARQGIGYTF | TGTGCCAGCAGCGTAGCTCGACAGGGAATTGGCTACACCTTC
NA | TRBJ2-3 | many | TRBV10-3 | CAISDRPDTQYF | TGTGCCATCAGTGACCGGCCAGATACGCAGTATTTT
NA | TRBJ1-5 | few | TRBV5-1 | CASSGGELNQPQHF | TGCGCCAGCAGCGGAGGGGAGCTGAATCAGCCCCAGCATTTT
TRBD1 | TRBJ2-7 | many | TRBV16 | CASSQSLGQGAYEQYF | TGTGCCAGCAGCCAATCGTTGGGACAGGGTGCGTACGAGCAGTACTTC
TRBD1 | TRBJ1-1 | few | TRBV20-1 | CSASKTGMNTEAFF | TGCAGTGCTAGCAAGACAGGGATGAACACTGAAGCTTTCTTT
TRBD1 | TRBJ2-7 | few | TRBV7-9 | CASSPTGAIPYEQYF | TGTGCCAGCAGCCCTACAGGGGCGATCCCCTACGAGCAGTACTTC
NA | TRBJ2-7 | NA | TRBV20-1 | CSARADSFNEQYF | TGCAGTGCTAGAGCGGACAGCTTTAACGAGCAGTACTTC
NA | TRBJ1-2 | few | TRBV20-1 | CSATGAGGGYTF | TGCAGTGCTACAGGGGCGGGGGGGGGCTACACCTTC
NA | TRBJ2-7 | few | TRBV5-1 | CASSLVLRGWSYEQYF | TGCGCCAGCAGCTTGGTTTTGCGCGGATGGTCCTACGAGCAGTACTTC
TRBD1 | TRBJ1-2 | once | TRBV6-5 | CASSYIRQGPNYGYTF | TGTGCCAGCAGTTACATCAGACAGGGTCCTAACTATGGCTACACCTTC
TRBD1 | TRBJ1-2 | NA | TRBV11-1 | CASSSSWDSAIANYGYTF | TGTGCCAGCAGCTCTTCTTGGGACAGCGCTATAGCTAACTATGGCTACACCTTC
NA | TRBJ2-5 | NA | TRBV7-8 | CASSLEGVEETQYF | TGTGCCAGCAGCTTGGAGGGCGTCGAAGAGACCCAGTACTTC
NA | TRBJ1-1 | few | TRBV20-1 | CSARGGAGVNTEAFF | TGCAGTGCTAGAGGGGGGGCAGGGGTGAACACTGAAGCTTTCTTT
TRBD1 | TRBJ2-5 | NA | TRBV7-2 | CASSLDGQGWETQYF | TGTGCCAGCAGCTTAGATGGACAGGGGTGGGAGACCCAGTACTTC
NA | TRBJ1-4 | NA | TRBV6-5 | CASSYSRAAELFF | TGTGCCAGCAGTTACTCGAGGGCCGCAGAACTGTTTTTT
NA | TRBJ2-7 | few | TRBV5-4 | CASSYGNEQYF | TGTGCCAGCAGCTACGGGAACGAGCAGTACTTC
TRBD2 | TRBJ2-1 | NA | TRBV10-3 | CAITPSPLAGGPTRINNEQFF | TGTGCCATCACCCCGAGTCCCCTAGCGGGGGGCCCTACCCGTATAAACAATGAGCAGTTCTTC
NA | TRBJ2-5 | few | TRBV20-1 | CSARDLLRGTQETQYF | TGCAGTGCTAGAGATCTCCTCCGGGGGACCCAAGAGACCCAGTACTTC
NA | TRBJ2-5 | NA | TRBV7-2 | CASSLGWDETQYF | TGTGCCAGCAGCTTAGGTTGGGATGAGACCCAGTACTTC